This TCR beta chain was recovered during a study of T cells in Graves' hyperthyroidism and ophthalmopathy. Study outcomes and limitations: For ophthalmopathy, model prediction preceded onset by a median roughly 5.9 months. Appearing also in blood were most of the thyroid clonotypes expanded above 0.001.

Comments on this clonotype: What it recognizes is unknown.

The investigators amplified TCR beta CDR3 regions from RNA transcripts. TCR CDR3 regions were first amplified by RT-PCR with HTBI primers. A single record per CDR3 protein comes from TCRdb applying MiXCR to the multiplex PCR reads. The sample yields approximately 250,000 distinct CDR3 sequences, 24% seen once. The length of the CDR3 is 13 residues. V was pared by 5 bases and J by 1 base, with 8 bases between. Per the germline V gene, CDR1 is SGHTA and CDR2 is FQGNSA. Each person with ophthalmopathy scored at least 3 on the Clinical Activity Score, reached NOSPECS grade 4 or higher, and had been ill under 3 months. The study based diagnoses on clinical symptoms, serum thyroxine and TRAb, thyroid ultrasound and orbital computed tomography.

This chain joins TRBV7-2 and TRBJ1-2; no clear D. This receptor was obtained from a woman aged 40-49 years with Graves' ophthalmopathy. The source material was blood. The CDR3 region has the DNA TGTGCCAGCAGCCCCAGGCTTAACTATGGCTACACCTTC. Protein: CASSPRLNYGYTF.